The TCR beta chain under discussion was sequenced for a study of T cells after yellow fever vaccination. 5'RACE template switching generated TCR cDNA, adding a universal primer site and UMIs. TCRdb re-analysed the 5' RACE reads in MiXCR, keeping a single row per CDR3 protein. The table has tens of thousands of distinct CDR3 sequences, about 5.5% seen once. The CDR3 sequence is 14 residues long. Germline V gene sequence: CDR1 SGHAT, CDR2 FQNNGV. The germline V and J ends were trimmed by 4 bases and 3 bases, with 10 bases remaining between them. Overall study findings and caveats: Clones that expanded after primary vaccination mostly reappeared after the booster (96% CD4, about 91% CD8). Almost all vaccine-responding clonotypes went undetected in sorted memory subsets on day 0. There was a possibility that FACS-sorted repertoires contained abundant clonotypes contaminating from the bulk population.

This clonotype was observed at least ten times. Sequenced material: PBMCs, either bulk or a sorted T-cell subset (CD4+, CD8+, memory, or dextramer-sorted; not recorded which), taken 15 days after the yellow fever booster vaccination. This chain joins TRBV11-2 and TRBJ1-5, with TRBD1 as a possible D gene (6 bases). This TCR was sampled from a man aged 25 to 40 who received the YFV17D yellow fever vaccine. CDR3 nucleotides: TGTGCCAGCAGCTCCGGACAGTTCAATCAGCCCCAGCATTTT. Encoded protein: CASSSGQFNQPQHF. The full variable domain, rest sourced from reference TRBV11-2 and TRBJ1-5, is EAGVAQSPRYKIIEKRQSVAFWCNPISGHATLYWYQQILGQGPKLLIQFQNNGVVDDSQLPKDRFSAERLKGVDSTLKIQPAKLEDSAVYLCASSSGQFNQPQHFGDGTRLSIL.